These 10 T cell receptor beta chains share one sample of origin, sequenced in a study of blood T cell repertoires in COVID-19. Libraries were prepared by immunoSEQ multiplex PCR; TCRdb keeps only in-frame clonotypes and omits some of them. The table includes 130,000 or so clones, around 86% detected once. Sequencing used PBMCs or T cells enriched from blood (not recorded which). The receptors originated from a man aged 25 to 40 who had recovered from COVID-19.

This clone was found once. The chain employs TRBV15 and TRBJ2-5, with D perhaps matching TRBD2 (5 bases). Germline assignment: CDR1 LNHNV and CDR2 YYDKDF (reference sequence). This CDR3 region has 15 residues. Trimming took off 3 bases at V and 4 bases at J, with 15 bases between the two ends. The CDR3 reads CATSRYREGRETQYF. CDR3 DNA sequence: TGTGCCACCAGCAGGTACCGGGAAGGTCGAGAGACCCAGTACTTC.

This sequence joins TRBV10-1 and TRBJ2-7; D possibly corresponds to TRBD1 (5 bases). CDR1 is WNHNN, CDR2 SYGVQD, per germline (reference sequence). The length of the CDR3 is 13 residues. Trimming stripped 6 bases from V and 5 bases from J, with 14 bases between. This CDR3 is CASSREGLDEQYF. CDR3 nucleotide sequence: TGCGCCAGCAGCAGGGAAGGGTTGGACGAGCAGTACTTC.

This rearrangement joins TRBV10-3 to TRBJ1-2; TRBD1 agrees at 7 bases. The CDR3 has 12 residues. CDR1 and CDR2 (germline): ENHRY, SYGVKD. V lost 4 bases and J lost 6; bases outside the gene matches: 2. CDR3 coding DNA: TGTGCCATCAGTGCTACAGGGGATGGCTACACCTTC. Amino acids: CAISATGDGYTF.

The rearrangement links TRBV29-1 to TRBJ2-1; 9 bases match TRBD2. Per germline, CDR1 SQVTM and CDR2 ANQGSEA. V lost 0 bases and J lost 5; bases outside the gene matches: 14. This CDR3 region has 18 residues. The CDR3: CSVEDPILAGIGHNEQFF. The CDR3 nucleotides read TGCAGCGTTGAAGATCCCATCCTAGCGGGAATAGGGCACAATGAGCAGTTCTTC.

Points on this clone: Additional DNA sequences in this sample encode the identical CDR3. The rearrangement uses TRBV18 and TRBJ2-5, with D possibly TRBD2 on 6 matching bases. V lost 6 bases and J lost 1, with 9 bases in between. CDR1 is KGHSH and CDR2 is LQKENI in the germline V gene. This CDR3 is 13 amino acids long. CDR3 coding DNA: TGTGCCAGCTCCCCCGGGAGCCAAGAGACCCAGTACTTC. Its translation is CASSPGSQETQYF.

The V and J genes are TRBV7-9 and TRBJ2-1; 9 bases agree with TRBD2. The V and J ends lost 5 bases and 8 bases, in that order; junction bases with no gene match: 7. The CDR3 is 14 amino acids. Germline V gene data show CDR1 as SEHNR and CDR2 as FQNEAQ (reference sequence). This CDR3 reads CASSLSGGEDEQFF. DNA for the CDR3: TGTGCCAGCAGCCTTAGCGGGGGAGAGGATGAGCAGTTCTTC.

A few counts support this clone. As DNA, the CDR3 is TGTGCCAGCAGCTTCGGACCCCAGGGCGAGCAGTACTTC. This codes for CASSFGPQGEQYF. This rearrangement joins TRBV7-9 to TRBJ2-7, with TRBD1 as a possible D gene (5 bases). This CDR3 comprises 13 residues. The V gene lost 3 bases and the J gene lost 6 bases, with 12 bases spanning the gap. The germline V gene encodes CDR1 SEHNR and CDR2 FQNEAQ (reference sequence).

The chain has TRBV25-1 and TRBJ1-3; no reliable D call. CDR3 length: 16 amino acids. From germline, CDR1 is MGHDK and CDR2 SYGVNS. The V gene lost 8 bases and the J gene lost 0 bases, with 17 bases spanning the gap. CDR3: CASAPRPATSGNTIYF. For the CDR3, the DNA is TGTGCCAGCGCACCTAGGCCAGCCACCTCTGGAAACACCATATATTTT.

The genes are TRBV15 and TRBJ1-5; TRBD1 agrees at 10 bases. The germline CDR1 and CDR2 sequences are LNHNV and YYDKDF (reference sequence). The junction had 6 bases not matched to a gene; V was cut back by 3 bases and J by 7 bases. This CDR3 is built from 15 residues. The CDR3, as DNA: TGTGCCACCAGCAGTGACAGGGGGCTGGGGCAGCCCCAGCATTTT. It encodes CATSSDRGLGQPQHF.

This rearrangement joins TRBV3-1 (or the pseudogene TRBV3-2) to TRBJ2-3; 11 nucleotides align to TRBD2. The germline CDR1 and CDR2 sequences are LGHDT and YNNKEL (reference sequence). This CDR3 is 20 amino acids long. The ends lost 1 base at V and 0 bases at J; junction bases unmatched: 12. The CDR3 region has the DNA TGTGCCAGCAGCCAAGGGATCGGGCTAGCGGGAGGAAGGAGCACAGATACGCAGTATTTT. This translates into CASSQGIGLAGGRSTDTQYF.